Following are 9 T cell receptor beta chains from one sample sequenced in a study of vaccination effects on CD4 cells after COVID-19. Pools of viral peptides were used by the ViraFEST assay to expand antigen-specific CD4+ T cells ahead of sequencing. Cells that had been cultured for 10 days were the source of isolated CD4+ T cells. Neither prior SARS-CoV-2 infection nor positive nucleocapsid antibodies were present in the vaccine recipients. Their target antigens are unknown. Produced via immunoSEQ multiplex PCR; TCRdb's table is partial and in-frame only. The sample lists tens of thousands of clones, more than 60% seen once, with 15% to 20% in the top ten. Sample: CD4+ T cells from PBMCs cultured with SARS-CoV-2 spike peptides, taken before COVID-19 vaccination. The receptor set was obtained from a human donor who received a COVID-19 vaccine.

This clone was detected a few times. This chain uses TRBV27 with TRBJ2-7; D call uncertain. The germline V gene has CDR1 MNHEY and CDR2 SMNVEV (reference sequence). This CDR3 is built from 13 residues. V was pared by 0 bases and J by 3 bases, with 6 bases between. CDR3 sequence: CASSLSAFYEQYF. The CDR3 DNA follows: TGTGCCAGCAGTTTATCGGCATTCTACGAGCAGTACTTC.

The chain couples TRBV2 to TRBJ1-1; the D is unclear. Looked up from germline, CDR1 is SNHLY and CDR2 is FYNNEI. The CDR3 extends over 13 amino acids. V lost 6 bases, J lost 0 bases, and 8 bases lay in between. The CDR3 loop reads CASSRTMNTEAFF. The CDR3 bases are TGTGCCAGCAGCAGGACCATGAACACTGAAGCTTTCTTT.

The genes are TRBV5-1 and TRBJ2-2, with TRBD2 matching 7 bases. J was trimmed by 5 bases and V by 0 bases; bases with no gene match: 4. This CDR3 spans 15 amino acids. The germline gives CDR1 SGHRS, CDR2 YFSETQ. The CDR3 nucleotides are TGCGCCAGCAGCTTGGCGGCGGGGGTTACCGGGGAGCTGTTTTTT. Translating it yields CASSLAAGVTGELFF.

CDR3: CASSYHGGQETQYF. The CDR3 region has the DNA TGTGCCAGCAGTTACCACGGGGGACAAGAGACCCAGTACTTC. The genes are TRBV7-9 and TRBJ2-5; a possible D gene is TRBD2 (6 bases). Looked up from germline, CDR1 is SEHNR and CDR2 is FQNEAQ (reference sequence). Deletions cut 6 bases from V and 2 bases from J, with 13 bases between. This CDR3 spans 14 amino acids.

This clone has more than one count but fewer than ten. The chain couples TRBV5-1 to TRBJ2-6, with D perhaps matching TRBD1 (6 bases). V lost 0 bases to trimming and J lost 7 bases, with 14 bases between them. Germline V gives CDR1 SGHRS, CDR2 YFSETQ. CDR3 length: 16 residues. Written as DNA, the CDR3 is TGCGCCAGCAGCTTGGAGTCAGGGGTCGGTGCCAACGTCCTGACTTTC. Its translation: CASSLESGVGANVLTF.

The rearrangement links TRBV5-1 to TRBJ1-3; D is undetermined. CDR1 is SGHRS and CDR2 is YFSETQ in the germline V gene. V was cut by 0 bases and J by 0 bases, with 10 bases left in between. CDR3 length: 16 amino acids. The CDR3 protein is CASSLDGEGSGNTIYF. DNA for the CDR3: TGCGCCAGCAGCTTGGATGGGGAGGGCTCTGGAAACACCATATATTTT.

J is TRBJ2-7 and V is TRBV9, with 10 bases that match TRBD1. Germline CDR1 and CDR2: SGDLS and YYNGEE. The V and J ends lost 0 bases and 5 bases, in that order; junction bases with no gene match: 2. The CDR3 runs 14 residues. CDR3 DNA sequence: TGTGCCAGCAGCGTAGGGGACAGGGGTAACGAGCAGTACTTC. Translated, it gives CASSVGDRGNEQYF.

V is TRBV7-9 and J is TRBJ1-5; TRBD1 matches 12 bases. Germline CDR1 and CDR2: SEHNR and FQNEAQ (reference sequence). V lost 4 bases, J lost 3 bases, and 1 base stayed unmatched. The length of the CDR3 is 15 residues. The CDR3, as DNA: TGTGCCAGCAGCTCGGGACAGGGGGCCAATCAGCCCCAGCATTTT. Its translation is CASSSGQGANQPQHF.

This chain uses TRBV5-6 with TRBJ1-1, with D possibly TRBD1 on 6 matching bases. Germline V gene sequence: CDR1 SGHDT, CDR2 YYEEEE. V was clipped by 4 bases and J by 4 bases, with 14 bases between them. The CDR3 consists of 14 residues. The CDR3 is CASSGMGARTEAFF. In nucleotides, the CDR3 is TGTGCCAGCAGCGGGATGGGGGCGCGCACTGAAGCTTTCTTT.